Presented here are 27 T cell receptor beta chains from one specimen sequenced in a study of neurological immune-mediated disorders (dated by TCRdb to between 2019 and 2020). The library was produced with 5' RACE. Sequencing took place on an Illumina HiSeq 2500. TCRdb took the public reads, trimmed them with fastp at Q25, ran MiXCR for clone calling and kept in-frame beta chains. Rows with one shared CDR3 protein collapse into an entry with the most common genes and DNA. This sample is represented by about 33,000 distinct CDR3 sequences; roughly 1.6% of them were singletons. The ten largest clones add up to approximately 9.2% of the sample. Sequences were obtained from PBMCs. Receptors were obtained from a woman aged 30 to 39 with multiple sclerosis.

This clonotype was picked up many times. The chain carries TRBV12-3 or TRBV12-4 and TRBJ1-5; D not resolved. Trimming removed 2 bases at V and 3 bases at J, with 8 bases between. This CDR3 comprises 14 residues. CDR3 loop: CASSLLGSNQPQHF. In nucleotides, the CDR3 is TGTGCCAGCAGTTTACTAGGGTCCAATCAGCCCCAGCATTTT.

This clonotype was seen at least ten times. The chain combines TRBV29-1 with TRBJ1-1; a weak D match, TRBD1 (5 bases). This CDR3 contains 13 residues. V lost 6 bases and J lost 0, with 11 bases in between. The V gene's germline CDR1 is SQVTM and CDR2 ANQGSEA. The CDR3 sequence is CSVAGFMNTEAFF. The CDR3 DNA reads as TGCAGCGTGGCAGGGTTCATGAACACTGAAGCTTTCTTT.

This clonotype was observed many times. V usage is TRBV5-1 and J usage is TRBJ2-7, with a weak D call TRBD2 (6 bases). Trimming took 6 bases from V and 0 from J, leaving 13 bases between them. The germline V gene has CDR1 SGHRS and CDR2 YFSETQ. This CDR3 has 14 amino acids. The CDR3 here is CASKYGGDSYEQYF. The CDR3, as DNA: TGCGCCAGCAAATACGGAGGGGACTCCTACGAGCAGTACTTC.

As for this clonotype: Relative to the germline gene, one junction end is altered; a read error may explain this. This chain joins TRBV6-2 or TRBV6-3 and TRBJ1-1; D perhaps matches TRBD1 (5 bases). The CDR3 has 12 residues. Germline V gives CDR1 MNHEY, CDR2 SVGEGT. The CDR3 DNA is TGTGTCAGCAGTTACGGGACTGGTGAAGCTTTCTTT. Translating gives CVSSYGTGEAFF.

There are many counts of this clonotype. The gene calls are TRBV12-3 or TRBV12-4 and TRBJ1-5; a weak D match, TRBD1 (5 bases). The CDR3 covers 13 residues. V was clipped by 6 bases and J by 5 bases, with 11 bases between them. CDR3 DNA: TGTGCCAGCAGACGGGACTTCGATCAGCCCCAGCATTTT. As protein: CASRRDFDQPQHF.

This clonotype has a count of ten or more. The rearrangement uses TRBV7-2 and TRBJ2-5, with TRBD2 matching 7 bases. Germline values: CDR1 SGHTA, CDR2 FQGNSA. V was pared by 2 bases and J by 1 base, with 13 bases of the junction left unmatched. The CDR3 loop spans 18 amino acids. The CDR3 is CASSLSGGGRGGQETQYF. As DNA, the CDR3 is TGTGCCAGCAGCTTAAGTGGGGGAGGGAGGGGAGGCCAAGAGACCCAGTACTTC.

Relative to its sample, this clonotype is medium-sized. Written as DNA, the CDR3 is TGTGCCATCAGTGCTGGAGAAGTAGATACGCAGTATTTT. This gives the protein CAISAGEVDTQYF. This chain connects TRBV10-3 to TRBJ2-3, with D unresolved. Germline V gene lookup returns CDR1 ENHRY and CDR2 SYGVKD. CDR3 length: 13 residues. The germline V and J ends were trimmed by 4 bases and 5 bases, with 10 bases remaining between them.

This clonotype was recorded many times. J is TRBJ2-5 and V is TRBV20-1, with D hard to call. V lost 5 bases and J 4 bases, leaving 14 bases between the germline ends. Germline loops: CDR1 DFQATT, CDR2 SNEGSKA (reference sequence). The CDR3 is 13 amino acids. The CDR3 bases are TGCAGTGCTGGATCCCGTGGCCTAGAGACCCAGTACTTC. This encodes CSAGSRGLETQYF.

This clonotype was recorded at least ten times. The chain is built from TRBV20-1 and TRBJ2-7, with D perhaps being TRBD1 or TRBD2 (5 bases each). V lost 6 bases, J lost 2 bases, and 14 bases lay in between. Germline CDR1 reads DFQATT; CDR2 reads SNEGSKA (reference sequence). This CDR3 is built from 13 residues. Here the CDR3 reads CSAPFGATYEQYF. The CDR3 region has the DNA TGCAGTGCCCCATTCGGGGCGACCTACGAGCAGTACTTC.

Many counts were recorded for this clonotype. The genes are TRBV7-3 and TRBJ1-6; maybe TRBD1 (5 bases). There are 14 residues in the CDR3. CDR1 and CDR2 (germline): SGHTA, FQGTGA. The V end lost 0 bases, the J end lost 10 bases, and 10 bases lay between the germline ends. As DNA, the CDR3 is TGTGCCAGCAGCTTAACGCCGGGGACGTCACCCCTCCACTTT. It codes for CASSLTPGTSPLHF.

There are many counts of this clonotype. V and J are TRBV9 and TRBJ1-2, with 8 bases that match TRBD1. There are 14 residues in the CDR3. Trimming cost V 3 bases and J 8 bases; bases outside gene matches: 9. Germline values: CDR1 SGDLS, CDR2 YYNGEE. The CDR3 DNA sequence: TGTGCCAGCAGCGCGGACCAGGGGGCCCGGGGCTACACCTTC. Protein product: CASSADQGARGYTF.

This clonotype was seen at least ten times. The rearrangement joins TRBV3-1 to TRBJ2-3; D unclear. V dropped 4 bases and J dropped 4 bases, with 6 bases sitting between them. This CDR3 has 12 residues. Germline V lookup: CDR1 LGHDT, CDR2 YNNKEL (reference sequence). CDR3 in amino acids: CASSPFSDTQYF. CDR3 in DNA: TGTGCCAGCAGCCCTTTTTCAGATACGCAGTATTTT.

This clonotype appeared a few times. This rearrangement joins TRBV5-6 to TRBJ2-1, with D unresolved. CDR1 and CDR2 from the germline V gene are SGHDT and YYEEEE. V lost 0 bases to trimming and J lost 3 bases, with 13 bases between them. The CDR3 length is 16 residues. The CDR3 DNA sequence: TGTGCCAGCAGCTTGGCCACGAAGCGCCTCTACAATGAGCAGTTCTTC. Its protein product is CASSLATKRLYNEQFF.

This clonotype was seen repeatedly, ten times or more. The chain uses TRBV20-1 and TRBJ2-2; D uncertain. The CDR3 is 14 residues long. Germline CDR1 reads DFQATT; CDR2 reads SNEGSKA (reference sequence). V lost 2 bases, J lost 6 bases, and 13 bases lay in between. The CDR3 nucleotides read TGCAGTGCTAGACTGGACCTAGGATCCGGGGAGCTGTTTTTT. It codes for CSARLDLGSGELFF.

This clonotype was observed at least ten times. The chain combines TRBV7-2 with TRBJ2-7; D is unresolved. Germline V gives CDR1 SGHTA, CDR2 FQGNSA. This CDR3 spans 13 amino acids. Trimming removed 2 bases from V and 3 bases from J, with 8 bases in between. The CDR3 nucleotides are TGTGCCAGCAGCTTAAGGATCGGCTACGAGCAGTACTTC. Its protein is CASSLRIGYEQYF.

At least ten counts were recorded for this clonotype. The V gene is TRBV11-2, the J gene TRBJ1-6; 11 nucleotides agree with TRBD1. Germline CDR1 reads SGHAT; CDR2 reads FQNNGV. V trimming: 5 bases; J trimming: 6 bases; junction bases outside the gene matches: 9. The CDR3 covers 17 residues. The CDR3 sequence: CASSPTDRGRINSPLHF. The CDR3 DNA reads TGTGCCAGCAGCCCAACGGACAGGGGGCGAATTAATTCACCCCTCCACTTT.

This clonotype has ten or more counts. This chain connects TRBV7-2 to TRBJ2-3; 9 bases are shared with TRBD2. This CDR3 has 15 amino acids. V gave up 7 bases and J gave up 4 bases; unmatched junction bases: 9. Germline V gene data show CDR1 as SGHTA and CDR2 as FQGNSA. The CDR3 nucleotides are TGTGCCAGCACCAACGCGGGGGGGCCCTCAGATACGCAGTATTTT. Amino acids: CASTNAGGPSDTQYF.

This clonotype has ten or more counts. J is TRBJ2-3 and V is TRBV20-1, with D maybe TRBD1 (6 bases). The CDR3 totals 15 residues. Trimming pared 5 bases from V and 0 bases from J, leaving 15 bases between. Germline V gives CDR1 DFQATT, CDR2 SNEGSKA (reference sequence). The CDR3 DNA is TGCAGTGCTGGGACAACTATTCCTAGCACAGATACGCAGTATTTT. Amino acids: CSAGTTIPSTDTQYF.

This clonotype has ten or more counts. The genes are TRBV20-1 and TRBJ2-7; the D gene could be TRBD1 or TRBD2 (6 bases each). Germline V gene data show CDR1 as DFQATT and CDR2 as SNEGSKA (reference sequence). The V gene lost 3 bases and the J gene lost 6 bases, with 18 bases spanning the gap. This CDR3 spans 14 amino acids. The CDR3 DNA reads TGCAGTGCTAGGCGGCTAGGGGGGAGTGGCGAGCAGTACTTC. This translates into CSARRLGGSGEQYF.

This clonotype occurred a few times. Because the CDR3 is missing its conserved closing phenylalanine or tryptophan, this is likely a read error. This chain joins TRBV28 and TRBJ2-3; D is undetermined. The CDR3 spans 15 residues. Germline CDR1 and CDR2: MDHEN and SYDVKM. The ends were cut back, 0 bases at V and 3 bases at J, with 10 bases in the middle. The CDR3 coding sequence is TGTGCCAGCAGTTTATGGGGTCAGACTACAGATACGCAGTATGTT. Translation: CASSLWGQTTDTQYV.

This clonotype appeared many times. V and J are TRBV7-2 and TRBJ2-2; D is unclear. Germline V lookup: CDR1 SGHTA, CDR2 FQGNSA. This CDR3 region has 15 residues. The V and J ends lost 0 bases and 1 base respectively, with 6 bases between them. CDR3: CASSLARLNTGELFF. The CDR3 DNA reads TGTGCCAGCAGCTTAGCTAGGTTGAACACCGGGGAGCTGTTTTTT.

This clonotype was observed at least ten times. The rearrangement links TRBV7-2 to TRBJ2-3; D tentatively fits TRBD1 or TRBD2 (5 bases each). The CDR3 has 16 residues. From germline, CDR1 is SGHTA and CDR2 FQGNSA. V dropped 2 bases and J dropped 0 bases, with 12 bases sitting between them. CDR3 coding DNA: TGTGCCAGCAGCTTATTAGGGACCGTTAGCACAGATACGCAGTATTTT. This encodes CASSLLGTVSTDTQYF.

This clonotype was counted at least ten times. This chain uses TRBV12-3 or TRBV12-4 with TRBJ2-5, with D perhaps being TRBD1 or TRBD2 (5 bases each). Between the trimmed V and J ends, which lost 3 bases and 4 bases, there was a span of 9 bases. The CDR3 loop spans 13 amino acids. This CDR3 reads CASSLAGTETQYF. The CDR3 DNA reads as TGTGCCAGCAGTTTGGCAGGGACAGAGACCCAGTACTTC.

This clonotype was detected many times. The chain is built from TRBV5-1 and TRBJ2-3; D possibly uses TRBD1 or TRBD2 (5 bases each). Looked up from germline, CDR1 is SGHRS and CDR2 is YFSETQ. The CDR3 consists of 15 residues. Deletions cut 4 bases from V and 5 bases from J, with 17 bases between. The CDR3 sequence: CASSTSGTGGDTQYF. The CDR3 nucleotides read TGCGCCAGCAGCACATCCGGGACCGGCGGAGATACGCAGTATTTT.

This clonotype was seen repeatedly, ten times or more. The gene calls are TRBV5-1 and TRBJ2-1, with D unclear. The V gene lost 4 bases and the J gene lost 1 base, with 9 bases spanning the gap. Germline lookup yields CDR1 SGHRS and CDR2 YFSETQ. CDR3 size: 14 residues. CDR3 sequence reads: CASSPGKSYNEQFF. The CDR3 coding sequence is TGCGCCAGCAGCCCTGGGAAGTCCTACAATGAGCAGTTCTTC.

This clonotype has ten or more counts. CDR3 in DNA: TGCAGTGCTAGAGATAGGACAGGACTTTACGAGCAGTACTTC. Its protein product is CSARDRTGLYEQYF. The chain is built from TRBV20-1 and TRBJ2-7, with 7 bases identical to TRBD1. The CDR3 length is 14 residues. Germline CDR1 DFQATT, CDR2 SNEGSKA (reference sequence). Trimming took 0 bases from V and 4 from J; bases not matched to a gene: 6.

The chain links TRBV7-2 to TRBJ1-2; D gene uncertain. The CDR3 sequence is 14 residues long. V was shortened by 5 bases and J by 0 bases, with 10 bases between the two germline ends. Germline V gene data show CDR1 as SGHTA and CDR2 as FQGNSA. The CDR3 DNA follows: TGTGCCAGCAGCCGACCGCCAACTAACTATGGCTACACCTTC. As protein: CASSRPPTNYGYTF.